This T cell receptor (beta chain) stems from a study of blood T cell repertoires in COVID-19. Repertoires were generated with immunoSEQ multiplex PCR, while TCRdb's copy carries only in-frame clones and drops some. Counted here are about 260,000 clones, over 75% occurring once; the ten biggest clones make up 10%. The CDR3 runs 15 residues. Per germline, CDR1 GTSNPN and CDR2 SVGIG (reference sequence). Trimming took 2 bases from V and 4 from J; bases not matched to a gene: 7. The genes are TRBV30 and TRBJ2-5, with 10 bases that match TRBD2. The sequence came from a woman in her 70s with COVID-19, enrolled during active disease. Sequences were obtained from peripheral blood. DNA of the CDR3: TGTGCCTGGAGTCCGCTAGCGGGAGACGGAGAGACCCAGTACTTC. Translated: CAWSPLAGDGETQYF.